This T cell receptor (beta chain) was captured in a study of blood T cell repertoires in COVID-19 (TCRdb year 2020). Background for the entire study: Samples from collaborators originated in the United States, Italy and Spain and spanned both the acute and convalescent phases of COVID-19. The material from the prospective study consisted of cDNA or gDNA derived from T cells, B-cell-depleted T cells, or PBMCs. Subjects who had been exposed to COVID-19, were actively infected with it, or had recovered from it provided the deeply sampled blood TCRbeta repertoires that made up the dataset. The repertoires were released in a freely available public database intended as a resource for research on the immune response to SARS-CoV-2. Samples were obtained from the ongoing ImmuneRACE study (first 160 participants) and from about 1,300 subjects provided by 6 global collaborators. Sample metadata almost always included a de-identified subject ID, COVID-19 status, age in years and sex. Where available, HLA class I and class II types were obtained from metadata supplied by the sample provider rather than from assay-based typing. The study at large found these results: The amount of clinical and demographic metadata varied by source and participant and was provided uncurated.

At one collaborating source in Seattle, patients were enrolled during active infection and were followed longitudinally through the course of disease. Whole blood was collected in K2EDTA tubes by collaborating institutions according to the institutions' own protocols. Collaborator samples were shipped for TCRbeta analysis as frozen whole blood, isolated PBMCs, or DNA extracted from either sample type. The germline V gene gives CDR1 as MDHEN and CDR2 as SYDVKM. Reading from cysteine to phenylalanine, the CDR3 counts 10 amino acids. Left in the record is the CDR3 DNA by itself, 30 bases read in frame from the first base. The immunoSEQ Assay, a bias-controlled multiplex PCR, was used to amplify TCRbeta CDR3 regions from genomic DNA. In the source study's methods: Nucleated cell counts per sample were estimated from amplification of reference gene primers within the assay. Sequence reads were collapsed and filtered to measure the absolute abundance of every unique TCRbeta CDR3 rearrangement. For each sample, productive Simpson clonality was calculated by taking the square root of Simpson's diversity index across productive rearrangements. TCRdb holds this immuneACCESS table with in-frame rearrangements only. Some clones are missing; in checked studies, unresolved V genes explain under half, and the rest has no known cause. V, J and clone size reflect that table, while D and trimming were determined from the DNA. The sample table shows roughly 260,000 clones, and 91% are seen once. Around 2.5% of the sample belongs to the ten largest clones.

This clone was counted once. What this receptor recognizes is not known. An end of the junction does not agree with germline; a read error may underlie this. The receptor comes from a person aged 18-30 years with COVID-19, enrolled during active disease. What was sequenced was peripheral blood. The rearrangement joined TRBV28 to TRBJ2-5; a weak D assignment points to TRBD2 (6 bases agree). The sequenced DNA: TGTGCCAGCAACGGAGGGGACCTCCACTTC. Translation gives CASNGGDLHF.